The 9 T cell receptor beta chains listed next were all sequenced from one sample in a study of blood T cell repertoires in COVID-19. Repertoires were generated with immunoSEQ multiplex PCR, while TCRdb's copy carries only in-frame clones and drops some. The table shows roughly 250,000 clones, with roughly nine tenths occurring only once. The specimen was PBMCs or T cells enriched from blood (not recorded which). These TCRs come from a human donor in a cohort exposed to, infected with or recovered from COVID-19 (not recorded which). The donor label of this sample is uncertain.

The rearrangement joins TRBV24-1 to TRBJ2-1; TRBD2 agrees at 14 bases. The CDR3 sequence is 15 residues long. Germline V gene lookup returns CDR1 KGHDR and CDR2 SFDVKD. Losses at the gene ends were 2 bases for V and 10 bases for J; bases not matched to a gene: 3. CDR3 coding DNA: TGTGCCACCAGTGATTCGACTAGCGGGGGGGCCGAGCAGTTCTTC. Amino acid sequence: CATSDSTSGGAEQFF.

V is TRBV10-2 and J is TRBJ2-5, with D perhaps matching TRBD2 (6 bases). CDR1 is WSHSY and CDR2 is SAAADI in the germline V gene. V lost 3 bases, J lost 1 base, and 18 bases lay in between. This CDR3 region has 17 residues. The CDR3, as DNA: TGCGCCAGCAGTGACCTTCTGCGGGGCCCCCCCCAAGAGACCCAGTACTTC. Translation: CASSDLLRGPPQETQYF.

This chain joins TRBV6-5 and TRBJ1-2; 10 positions match TRBD1. V was pared by 4 bases and J by 7 bases, with 12 bases of the junction left unmatched. Per germline, CDR1 MNHEY and CDR2 SVGAGI. The length of the CDR3 is 16 residues. In nucleotides, the CDR3 is TGTGCCAGCAGTTTGGGAACCGGGACAGGGGTTGGTGGCTACACCTTC. Translated, it gives CASSLGTGTGVGGYTF.

This rearrangement joins TRBV6-5 to TRBJ1-2, with 7 bases aligning to TRBD1. Germline values: CDR1 MNHEY, CDR2 SVGAGI. The CDR3 sequence is 13 residues long. V lost 0 bases, J lost 8 bases, and 3 bases stayed unmatched. CDR3 sequence: CASSYSTGHGYTF. CDR3 coding DNA: TGTGCCAGCAGTTACTCGACAGGGCACGGCTACACCTTC.

The chain has TRBV19 and TRBJ1-5; D remains unclear. The CDR3 loop spans 14 amino acids. Trimming shortened V by 7 bases and J by 5 bases, and 15 bases separated the two germline ends. In germline, CDR1 is LNHDA, CDR2 SQIVND (reference sequence). This CDR3 reads CASNDRGLDQPQHF. Written as DNA, the CDR3 is TGTGCCAGTAACGACCGGGGATTAGATCAGCCCCAGCATTTT.

The rearrangement links TRBV5-1 to TRBJ2-3, with 11 bases aligning to TRBD2. CDR3 length: 17 residues. Germline values: CDR1 SGHRS, CDR2 YFSETQ. V was pared by 2 bases and J by 0 bases, with 5 bases of the junction left unmatched. The CDR3 nucleotides read TGCGCCAGCAGCTTCACCCCTAGCGGGGGGAGCACAGATACGCAGTATTTT. Protein product: CASSFTPSGGSTDTQYF.

V gene TRBV4-1 combines with J gene TRBJ2-7; D possibly corresponds to TRBD2 (6 bases). Per the germline V gene, CDR1 is MGHRA and CDR2 is YSYEKL. CDR3 size: 15 residues. V gave up 5 bases and J gave up 6 bases, with 20 bases separating them. The CDR3 here is CASSKSGGVRVEQYF. The CDR3 DNA follows: TGCGCCAGCAGCAAGAGTGGCGGGGTGAGAGTCGAGCAGTACTTC.

This clone was counted between two and nine times. This chain connects TRBV30 to TRBJ2-5, with 8 positions matching TRBD2. J gave up 2 bases and V 3 bases, and 5 bases lay outside the gene matches. From germline, CDR1 is GTSNPN and CDR2 SVGIG (reference sequence). The CDR3 runs 14 residues. For the CDR3, the DNA is TGTGCCTGGAGACGGGGGGGCCGACAAGAGACCCAGTACTTC. Encoded protein: CAWRRGGRQETQYF.

The chain is built from TRBV3-1 (or the pseudogene TRBV3-2) and TRBJ2-7; 8 positions match TRBD2. CDR1 and CDR2 (germline): LGHDT, YNNKEL (reference sequence). Losses at the gene ends were 4 bases for V and 2 bases for J; bases not matched to a gene: 4. This CDR3 has 14 amino acids. For the CDR3, the DNA is TGTGCCAGCAGCCGCCCGGGACTAGCCTACGAGCAGTACTTC. Protein: CASSRPGLAYEQYF.